The clone carrying this T cell receptor beta chain occurred many times. From RNA transcripts, TCR beta CDR3 regions were amplified. First-round RT-PCR targeting the TCR CDR3 was performed with the HTBI primer set. TCRdb itself ran the multiplex PCR reads through MiXCR, one entry per CDR3 protein. The sample holds about 360,000 distinct CDR3 sequences, about 12% seen once. The record originates from a study of T cells in Graves' hyperthyroidism and ophthalmopathy. CDR3 length: 16 amino acids. V shed 6 bases, J shed 5 bases, and the junction held 17 bases outside the gene matches. Germline V gene sequence: CDR1 DFQATT, CDR2 SNEGSKA (reference sequence).

The chain recombines TRBV20-1 with TRBJ1-2; 8 nucleotides match TRBD1. The clonotype originates from a woman aged 18-35 years with Graves' hyperthyroidism. The sequenced material came from blood. DNA of the CDR3: TGCAGTGCACAAGACAGGGGACGGACTTCGGGGTATGGCTACACCTTC. This gives the protein CSAQDRGRTSGYGYTF.